The 23 T cell receptor beta chains reported below all come from one sample, sequenced in a study of blood T cells in healthy people across ages. Primed by a sample-barcoded 5' primer and a J-beta primer mix, a second PCR proceeded for 7 to 11 cycles. TCRdb passed the 5' RACE reads through MiXCR, listing each CDR3 protein once. The sample lists some 760,000 distinct CDR3 sequences; around 25% were seen once. In addition, the sample was reused for a study of T cells of mothers and their children.

Sequencing input: blood. The receptor source for this set is a boy younger than 18 in good health.

This clonotype was seen more than once but under ten times. V is TRBV4-1 and J is TRBJ2-5; a weak D match, TRBD2 (6 bases). V dropped 2 bases and J dropped 5 bases, with 21 bases sitting between them. In germline, CDR1 is MGHRA, CDR2 YSYEKL. CDR3 length: 17 amino acids. CDR3 nucleotide sequence: TGCGCCAGCAGCCAAACCTACCCGACTAGGGGCGTGGAGACCCAGTACTTC. This gives the protein CASSQTYPTRGVETQYF.

Only a few counts were recorded for this clonotype. V is TRBV15 and J is TRBJ2-1, with TRBD2 matching 12 bases. The V gene's germline CDR1 is LNHNV and CDR2 YYDKDF (reference sequence). This CDR3 has 19 residues. V lost 5 bases and J lost 0; bases outside the gene matches: 11. CDR3 nucleotides: TGTGCCACCAGCTTCGGGACTAGCGGGCCTGAGAGCTCCTACAATGAGCAGTTCTTC. Protein product: CATSFGTSGPESSYNEQFF. Together with reference TRBV15 and TRBJ2-1, the CDR3 gives the full variable domain: DAMVIQNPRYQVTQFGKPVTLSCSQTLNHNVMYWYQQKSSQAPKLLFHYYDKDFNNEADTPDNFQSRRPNTSFCFLDIRSPGLGDTAMYLCATSFGTSGPESSYNEQFFGPGTRLTVL.

This clonotype was counted between two and nine times. The chain couples TRBV7-2 to TRBJ2-1; possibly TRBD2 for D (5 bases). CDR3 length: 14 amino acids. Germline lookup yields CDR1 SGHTA and CDR2 FQGNSA. V was trimmed by 4 bases and J by 9 bases, leaving 16 bases between them. The CDR3 sequence is CASSYDLVGVEQFF. CDR3 DNA sequence: TGTGCCAGCAGCTATGACCTAGTGGGAGTTGAGCAGTTCTTC.

CDR3 in DNA: TGCAGTGCCCGGGGGGGGACGGCGGCAGCCTACAATGAGCAGTTCTTC. Encoded protein: CSARGGTAAAYNEQFF. The chain carries TRBV20-1 and TRBJ2-1, with TRBD2 matching over 8 bases. The CDR3 has 16 residues. With V trimmed by 6 bases and J by 2 bases, 12 bases remained unmatched. In germline, CDR1 is DFQATT, CDR2 SNEGSKA (reference sequence).

The chain combines TRBV19 with TRBJ1-2, with 7 bases lining up with TRBD1. CDR1 LNHDA and CDR2 SQIVND come from the germline V gene (reference sequence). This CDR3 comprises 12 residues. Trimming cost V 5 bases and J 7 bases; bases outside gene matches: 4. The CDR3 here is CASSVTGLGYTF. CDR3 DNA: TGTGCCAGTAGTGTGACAGGGCTTGGCTACACCTTC.

J is TRBJ1-2 and V is TRBV20-1, with D perhaps matching TRBD1 (6 bases). V lost 3 bases and J 2 bases, leaving 13 bases between the germline ends. The CDR3 covers 14 residues. In germline, CDR1 is DFQATT, CDR2 SNEGSKA (reference sequence). The CDR3 here is CSASSEQGNYGYTF. The CDR3 DNA reads TGCAGTGCTAGTAGCGAACAGGGAAACTATGGCTACACCTTC.

V and J are TRBV7-9 and TRBJ2-4; a possible D gene is TRBD1 (6 bases). The germline gives CDR1 SEHNR, CDR2 FQNEAQ (reference sequence). Trimming pared 3 bases from V and 9 bases from J, leaving 15 bases between. The CDR3 loop spans 14 amino acids. The CDR3 region is CASSFPGEGGIQYF. For the CDR3, the DNA is TGTGCCAGCAGCTTCCCAGGGGAAGGGGGCATTCAGTACTTC.

The chain recombines TRBV6-5 with TRBJ2-1; TRBD1 matches at 9 bases. CDR3 size: 14 residues. V was pared by 6 bases and J by 5 bases, with 5 bases of the junction left unmatched. Germline CDR1 is MNHEY and CDR2 is SVGAGI. The DNA of the CDR3 is TGTGCCAGCAGGGGGGGGACAGGGAACAATGAGCAGTTCTTC. It codes for CASRGGTGNNEQFF.

This clonotype has a handful of counts. The chain couples TRBV24-1 to TRBJ2-1; D possibly corresponds to TRBD1 (5 bases). CDR3 size: 16 residues. Germline-derived CDR1 and CDR2 are KGHDR and SFDVKD. Trimming left V 2 bases short and J 0 bases short, with 10 bases between. As DNA, the CDR3 is TGTGCCACCAGTGATTCAGGGATGAGCTCCTACAATGAGCAGTTCTTC. Residues: CATSDSGMSSYNEQFF.

In this sample, this clonotype turned up a few times. The rearrangement links TRBV7-9 to TRBJ2-5; D call uncertain. The CDR3 runs to 15 residues. V was pared by 1 base and J by 2 bases, with 11 bases between. Per the germline V gene, CDR1 is SEHNR and CDR2 is FQNEAQ (reference sequence). The CDR3 nucleotides are TGTGCCAGCAGCTTAGAAGTATCCAGGCAAGAGACCCAGTACTTC. Encoded protein: CASSLEVSRQETQYF.

This chain uses TRBV29-1 with TRBJ1-2; D might be TRBD1 (5 bases). V lost 2 bases to trimming and J lost 6 bases, with 13 bases between them. CDR1 is SQVTM and CDR2 is ANQGSEA in the germline V gene. The length of the CDR3 is 13 residues. This chain's CDR3 is CSVESQGPDGYTF. In DNA form, the CDR3 reads TGCAGCGTTGAAAGCCAGGGCCCCGATGGCTACACCTTC.

This clonotype has more than one count but fewer than ten. The chain combines TRBV14 with TRBJ2-1, with D hard to call. The DNA end is a closer match to TRBJ2-7, so the J assignment may be wrong. Germline V CDR1 and CDR2: SGHDN, FVKESK. CDR3 size: 11 residues. DNA of the CDR3: TGTGCCAGCAGCCAAGTGGGGGAGCAGTACTTC. Translation gives CASSQVGEQYF.

This clonotype was recorded a few times. This chain links TRBV3-1 with TRBJ2-1, with D uncertain. Deletions cut 0 bases from V and 7 bases from J, with 13 bases between. This CDR3 is built from 15 residues. From germline, CDR1 is LGHDT and CDR2 YNNKEL (reference sequence). The CDR3 DNA follows: TGTGCCAGCAGCCAAGACGCCCCCTTGAGTAATGAGCAGTTCTTC. Translated: CASSQDAPLSNEQFF.

The V gene is TRBV20-1, the J gene TRBJ2-1, with TRBD2 matching over 7 bases. Unmatched junction bases numbered 4, after V lost 8 bases and J lost 9 bases. The CDR3 extends over 10 amino acids. Germline values: CDR1 DFQATT, CDR2 SNEGSKA (reference sequence). The DNA for the CDR3 is TGCAGTTTGAGGGAGGGTGAGCAGTTCTTC. Translated, it gives CSLREGEQFF.

The chain is built from TRBV3-1 and TRBJ1-3, with D uncertain. CDR3 size: 17 residues. Trimming left V 4 bases short and J 0 bases short, with 16 bases between. Germline CDR1 is LGHDT and CDR2 is YNNKEL (reference sequence). The CDR3 DNA follows: TGTGCCAGCAGCCGAGACCGAGGCAGCAACTCTGGAAACACCATATATTTT. Encoded protein: CASSRDRGSNSGNTIYF.

The chain carries TRBV6-5 and TRBJ1-1; D gene unclear. The CDR3 totals 13 residues. The V end was cut by 2 bases, the J end by 4 bases, with 8 bases between. The germline V gene encodes CDR1 MNHEY and CDR2 SVGAGI. The DNA for the CDR3 is TGTGCCAGCAGTTACGATCTCGGCACTGAAGCTTTCTTT. Translation gives CASSYDLGTEAFF.

This clonotype has a handful of counts. The V call is TRBV20-1, the J call TRBJ2-3; 10 bases fit TRBD2. CDR1 DFQATT and CDR2 SNEGSKA come from the germline V gene (reference sequence). This CDR3 has 15 residues. V lost 1 base, J lost 3 bases, and 4 bases stayed unmatched. CDR3 bases: TGCAGTGCTAGAGTGTCTAGCGGGAGAACAGATACGCAGTATTTT. Its protein product is CSARVSSGRTDTQYF.

This clonotype was seen more than once but under ten times. The CDR3 DNA reads as TGCGCCAGCAGCCTCGACCGTAGTCTTGGTGGGGATACGCAGTATTTT. Translation: CASSLDRSLGGDTQYF. J is TRBJ2-3 and V is TRBV4-1; D gene unclear. Deletions cut 4 bases from V and 6 bases from J, with 20 bases between. Germline V CDR1 and CDR2: MGHRA, YSYEKL. The CDR3 contains 16 residues.

This clonotype came up a few times. This CDR3 reads CASSLLEGKNYEQYF. The CDR3 bases are TGTGCCAGCAGCCTATTAGAGGGGAAAAACTACGAGCAGTACTTC. The chain uses TRBV7-8 and TRBJ2-5; D assignment may be TRBD1 or TRBD2 (5 bases each). TRBJ2-7 matches the DNA end more closely, so the J call is doubtful. This CDR3 spans 15 amino acids. From germline, CDR1 is SGHVS and CDR2 FQNEAQ.

The gene calls are TRBV7-8 and TRBJ2-5, with 10 bases aligning to TRBD2. The assigned J gene may be wrong: the sequence end matches TRBJ2-1 better. CDR1 and CDR2 (germline): SGHVS, FQNEAQ. The CDR3 contains 16 residues. The CDR3 sequence is CASSLYPSGSVNEQFF. CDR3 coding DNA: TGTGCCAGCAGCTTATATCCTAGCGGGAGTGTAAATGAGCAGTTCTTC.

CDR3 amino acids: CASSPYRAGEAFF. The CDR3 region has the DNA TGTGCCAGCAGTCCCTACAGGGCAGGTGAAGCTTTCTTT. The V call is TRBV27, the J call TRBJ1-1; D is possibly TRBD1 (6 bases). The CDR3 covers 13 residues. V dropped 5 bases and J dropped 7 bases, with 14 bases sitting between them. Germline V gene data show CDR1 as MNHEY and CDR2 as SMNVEV (reference sequence).

This chain uses TRBV4-2 with TRBJ1-5; no definite D call. Germline values: CDR1 LGHNA, CDR2 YNFKEQ. This CDR3 has 14 amino acids. Trimming shortened V by 0 bases and J by 8 bases, and 11 bases separated the two germline ends. The CDR3: CASSQDRVTEPQHF. The CDR3 DNA is TGTGCCAGCAGCCAAGATAGAGTTACGGAGCCCCAGCATTTT.

The V call is TRBV29-1, the J call TRBJ2-3; D gene ambiguous. The CDR3 sequence is 11 residues long. Germline V gives CDR1 SQVTM, CDR2 ANQGSEA. V was pared by 7 bases and J by 7 bases, with 12 bases between. The CDR3 is CSGVYGYTQYF. The CDR3 DNA is TGCAGCGGGGTCTACGGGTATACGCAGTATTTT.